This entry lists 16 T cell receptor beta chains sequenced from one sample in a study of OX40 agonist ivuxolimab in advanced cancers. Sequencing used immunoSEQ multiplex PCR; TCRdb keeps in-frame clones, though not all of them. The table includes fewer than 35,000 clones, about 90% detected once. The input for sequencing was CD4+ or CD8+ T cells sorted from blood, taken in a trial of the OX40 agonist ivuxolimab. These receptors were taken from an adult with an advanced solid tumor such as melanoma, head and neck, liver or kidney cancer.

CDR3 nucleotides: TGCGCCAGCAGCCAACCGACAGGGTATAATGAAAAACTGTTTTTT. Protein product: CASSQPTGYNEKLFF. The chain carries TRBV4-3 and TRBJ1-4, with TRBD1 matching 7 bases. CDR3 size: 15 residues. With V trimmed by 2 bases and J by 4 bases, 4 bases remained unmatched. In germline, CDR1 is LGHNA, CDR2 YSLEER.

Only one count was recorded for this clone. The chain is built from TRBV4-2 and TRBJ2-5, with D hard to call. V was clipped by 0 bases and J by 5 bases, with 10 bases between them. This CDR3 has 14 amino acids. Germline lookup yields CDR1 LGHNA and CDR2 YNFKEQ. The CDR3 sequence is CASSQDPLGETQYF. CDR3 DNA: TGTGCCAGCAGCCAAGATCCTCTGGGGGAGACCCAGTACTTC.

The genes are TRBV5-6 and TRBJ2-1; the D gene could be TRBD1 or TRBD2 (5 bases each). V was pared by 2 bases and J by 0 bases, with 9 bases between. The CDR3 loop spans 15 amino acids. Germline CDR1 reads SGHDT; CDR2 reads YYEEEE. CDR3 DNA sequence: TGTGCCAGCAGCTTACGGGGCAGCTCCTACAATGAGCAGTTCTTC. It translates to CASSLRGSSYNEQFF.

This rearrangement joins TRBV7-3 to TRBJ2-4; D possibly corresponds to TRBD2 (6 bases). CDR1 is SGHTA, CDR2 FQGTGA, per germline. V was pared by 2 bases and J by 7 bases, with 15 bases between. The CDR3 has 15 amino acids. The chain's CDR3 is CASSLRRGVDNIQYF. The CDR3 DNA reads TGTGCCAGCAGCTTACGGCGGGGAGTCGATAACATTCAGTACTTC.

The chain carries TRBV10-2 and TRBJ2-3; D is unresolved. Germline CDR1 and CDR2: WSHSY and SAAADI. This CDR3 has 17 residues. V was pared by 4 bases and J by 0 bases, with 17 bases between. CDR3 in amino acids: CASSGGRLIESTDTQYF. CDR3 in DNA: TGCGCCAGCAGTGGCGGACGGTTAATAGAGAGCACAGATACGCAGTATTTT.

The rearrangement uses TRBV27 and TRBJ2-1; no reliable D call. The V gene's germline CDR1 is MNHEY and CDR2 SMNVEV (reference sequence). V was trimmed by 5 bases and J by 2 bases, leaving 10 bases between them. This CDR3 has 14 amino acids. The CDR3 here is CASSPLETYNEQFF. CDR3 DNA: TGTGCCAGCAGTCCCCTAGAGACCTACAATGAGCAGTTCTTC.

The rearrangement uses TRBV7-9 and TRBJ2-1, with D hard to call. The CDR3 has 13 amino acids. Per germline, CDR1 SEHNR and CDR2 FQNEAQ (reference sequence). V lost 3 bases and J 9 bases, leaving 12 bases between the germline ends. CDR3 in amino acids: CASSFGRSGEQFF. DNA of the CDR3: TGTGCCAGCAGCTTCGGACGGTCCGGTGAGCAGTTCTTC.

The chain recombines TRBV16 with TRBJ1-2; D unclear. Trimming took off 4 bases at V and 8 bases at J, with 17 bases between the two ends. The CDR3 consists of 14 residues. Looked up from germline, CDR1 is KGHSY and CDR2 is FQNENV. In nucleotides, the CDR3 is TGTGCCAGCAGCCGAGAAGAATGGGGTTCCGGCTACACCTTC. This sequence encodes CASSREEWGSGYTF.

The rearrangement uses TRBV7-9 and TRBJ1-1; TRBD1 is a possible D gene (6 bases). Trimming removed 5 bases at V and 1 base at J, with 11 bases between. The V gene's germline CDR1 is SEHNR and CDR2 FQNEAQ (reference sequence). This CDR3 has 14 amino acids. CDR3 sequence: CASSPQTGNTEAFF. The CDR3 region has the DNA TGTGCCAGCAGCCCCCAGACAGGGAACACTGAAGCTTTCTTT.

The CDR3 DNA sequence: TGTGCCAGCAGCCTAAACCGGGACAGGGACCCGACTAGCGAGGATCAAAGCACAGATACGCAGTATTTT. Translating gives CASSLNRDRDPTSEDQSTDTQYF. This chain connects TRBV13 to TRBJ2-3; TRBD1 might be the D (9 bases). CDR3 size: 23 residues. V dropped 5 bases and J dropped 0 bases, with 36 bases sitting between them. CDR1 PRHDT and CDR2 FYEKMQ come from the germline V gene (reference sequence).

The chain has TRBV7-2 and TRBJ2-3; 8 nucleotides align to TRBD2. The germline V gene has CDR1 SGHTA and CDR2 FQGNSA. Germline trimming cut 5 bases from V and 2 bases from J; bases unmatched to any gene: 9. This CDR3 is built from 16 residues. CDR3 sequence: CASSPGGSSHTDTQYF. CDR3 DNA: TGTGCCAGCAGCCCGGGGGGGAGTTCGCACACAGATACGCAGTATTTT.

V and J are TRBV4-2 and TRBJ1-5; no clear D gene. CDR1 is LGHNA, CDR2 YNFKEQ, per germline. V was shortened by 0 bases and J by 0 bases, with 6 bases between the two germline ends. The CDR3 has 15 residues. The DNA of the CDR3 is TGTGCCAGCAGCCAAGATCAGGATAGCAATCAGCCCCAGCATTTT. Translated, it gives CASSQDQDSNQPQHF.

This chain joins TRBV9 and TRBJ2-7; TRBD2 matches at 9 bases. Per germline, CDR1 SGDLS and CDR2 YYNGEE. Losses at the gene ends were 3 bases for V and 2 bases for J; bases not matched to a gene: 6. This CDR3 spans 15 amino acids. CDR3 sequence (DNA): TGTGCCAGCAGCGCGGCTAGCGGGGAGACCTACGAGCAGTACTTC. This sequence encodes CASSAASGETYEQYF.

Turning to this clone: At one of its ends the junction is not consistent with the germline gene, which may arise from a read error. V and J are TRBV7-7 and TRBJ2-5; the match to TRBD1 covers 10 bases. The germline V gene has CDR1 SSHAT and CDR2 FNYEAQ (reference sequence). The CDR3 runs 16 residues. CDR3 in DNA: TGTGCTAGCAGCCCCCGGACAGGGGGGGACTTAGAGACCCAGTACTTC. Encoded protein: CASSPRTGGDLETQYF. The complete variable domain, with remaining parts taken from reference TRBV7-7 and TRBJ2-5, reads GAGVSQSPRYKVTKRGQDVTLRCDPISSHATLYWYQQALGQGPEFLTYFNYEAQPDKSGLPSDRFSAERPEGSISTLTIQRTEQRDSAMYRCASSPRTGGDLETQYFGPGTRLLVL.

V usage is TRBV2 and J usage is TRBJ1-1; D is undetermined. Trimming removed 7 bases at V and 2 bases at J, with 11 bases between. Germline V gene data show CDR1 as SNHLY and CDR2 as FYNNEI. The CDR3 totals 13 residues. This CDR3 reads CASTAGSNTEAFF. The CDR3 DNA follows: TGTGCCAGCACTGCGGGATCCAACACTGAAGCTTTCTTT.

CDR3 nucleotide sequence: TGTGCCAGCAGCTTGGACCGGGGTCAGACAATCTCCTACAATGAGCAGTTCTTC. Translated, it gives CASSLDRGQTISYNEQFF. This chain links TRBV5-8 with TRBJ2-1; maybe TRBD2 (5 bases). V was clipped by 0 bases and J by 0 bases, with 16 bases between them. CDR1 and CDR2 from the germline V gene are SGHTS and YDEGEE. CDR3 length: 18 residues.